This entry describes one TCR beta chain. What it recognizes is unknown. These data belong to a study of cytomegalovirus exposure and HLA in healthy donors. About the study: Approximately 180 million T cells yielded around 120 million unique TCR beta sequences in earlier analysis.

Vbeta (60) and Jbeta (13) primers were used in the PCR. Here immunoSEQ multiplex PCR was the method, and the copy in TCRdb shows in-frame clones only, minus some. Here the sample spans hundreds of thousands of clones, 70% to 90% being singletons. Broader study findings: Cytomegalovirus-associated status was assigned to fewer than 200 TCR beta chains. The classifier was said to identify cytomegalovirus status with high specificity and sensitivity. Within a later analysis, the majority of CMV-associated TCR beta chains appeared HLA-restricted.

Trimming removed 4 bases from V and 2 bases from J, with 15 bases in between. CDR1 is SGHRS and CDR2 is YFSETQ in the germline V gene. The CDR3 length is 15 residues. The receptor's source is a woman between 18 and 30 years old in good health and CMV-seronegative. Specimen: PBMCs. V gene TRBV5-1 combines with J gene TRBJ1-2; TRBD1 is a possible D gene (6 bases). The CDR3 is CASSPQGTPNYGYTF. The CDR3, as DNA: TGCGCCAGCAGCCCACAGGGCACTCCCAACTATGGCTACACCTTC.